The 29 T cell receptor beta chains below were found in one sample sequenced in a study of glioma-infiltrating T cells. TCR alpha and beta CDR3 regions were amplified from RNA using iRepertoire nested multiplex PCR. TCRdb processed the multiplex PCR reads anew with MiXCR; each CDR3 protein has one entry. The data contain roughly 100,000 distinct CDR3 sequences, approximately 28% of them seen just once; the ten biggest clones take up approximately 43%. The sequenced sample was glioma tissue, nonneoplastic brain tissue, or PBMCs (not recorded which). Every receptor here comes from a human donor with low-grade glioma or glioblastoma, undergoing nonglioma brain surgery, or in good health (not recorded which).

This clonotype was seen a few times. The V and J genes are TRBV12-5 and TRBJ1-5; maybe TRBD1 (6 bases). Germline loops: CDR1 LGHNT, CDR2 FRNRAP. The CDR3 is 16 amino acids. Trimming took off 0 bases at V and 7 bases at J, with 16 bases between the two ends. CDR3 nucleotides: TGTGCTAGTGGTTTGGTACCATCGGGGGCAGGCCAGCCCCAGCATTTT. Encoded protein: CASGLVPSGAGQPQHF.

Remarks on this clonotype: The junction does not match germline at one end; this may be a read error. This chain joins TRBV7-3 and TRBJ2-3, with D perhaps matching TRBD1 or TRBD2 (5 bases each). Germline values: CDR1 SGHTA, CDR2 FQGTGA. The CDR3 extends over 14 amino acids. CDR3: CASRSSSVGDKQYF. CDR3 coding DNA: TGTGCCAGCAGGTCGTCCTCTGTGGGGGATAAGCAGTATTTT.

This clonotype was seen repeatedly, ten times or more. This chain connects TRBV7-2 to TRBJ2-3, with 12 positions matching TRBD2. The CDR3 length is 16 residues. Germline CDR1 reads SGHTA; CDR2 reads FQGNSA. V was clipped by 5 bases and J by 2 bases; unmatched bases: 5. CDR3 loop: CASSPWTSGDTDTQYF. CDR3 coding DNA: TGTGCCAGCAGCCCCTGGACTAGCGGGGACACAGATACGCAGTATTTT.

This clonotype occurred many times. The J gene is TRBJ2-7, the V gene TRBV6-1; possible D gene TRBD1, 5 bases. V lost 6 bases to trimming and J lost 4 bases, with 13 bases between them. Germline CDR1 and CDR2: MNHNS and SASEGT. The CDR3 consists of 13 residues. The CDR3 reads CASRRTQHYEQYF. In DNA, the CDR3 is TGTGCCAGCAGAAGGACACAGCATTACGAGCAGTACTTC.

This clonotype has ten or more counts. The chain links TRBV7-2 to TRBJ1-3, with unresolved D. The CDR3 spans 14 residues. V was cut by 5 bases and J by 3 bases, with 11 bases left in between. Germline V gene sequence: CDR1 SGHTA, CDR2 FQGNSA. For the CDR3, the DNA is TGTGCCAGCAGCCCGACGGAAAATGGAAACACCATATATTTT. Its protein is CASSPTENGNTIYF.

The table lists this clonotype with a few counts. This chain joins TRBV18 and TRBJ2-5; 8 nucleotides line up with TRBD1. The ends lost 5 bases at V and 2 bases at J; junction bases unmatched: 1. This CDR3 comprises 13 residues. Germline CDR1 reads KGHSH; CDR2 reads LQKENI. CDR3 nucleotide sequence: TGTGCCAGCTCATGGACAGGGCAAGAGACCCAGTACTTC. Protein: CASSWTGQETQYF.

CDR3 region: CASSGNGLKDETQYF. The CDR3 DNA follows: TGTGCCAGCAGTGGCAACGGACTAAAGGACGAGACCCAGTACTTC. The chain is built from TRBV2 and TRBJ2-5, with D tentatively TRBD2 (6 bases). Germline V lookup: CDR1 SNHLY, CDR2 FYNNEI. The CDR3 runs to 15 residues. Between the trimmed V and J ends, which lost 4 bases and 5 bases, there was a span of 17 bases.

This sequence joins TRBV5-4 and TRBJ1-1; maybe TRBD1 (6 bases). This CDR3 is built from 16 residues. V was trimmed by 4 bases and J by 0 bases, leaving 16 bases between them. From germline, CDR1 is SGHNT and CDR2 YYREEE (reference sequence). The CDR3 region is CASSIEPGTLNTEAFF. CDR3 nucleotides: TGTGCCAGCAGCATCGAGCCCGGGACACTGAACACTGAAGCTTTCTTT. Full variable domain (outside the CDR3, taken from reference TRBV5-4 and TRBJ1-1): ETGVTQSPTHLIKTRGQQVTLRCSSQSGHNTVSWYQQALGQGPQFIFQYYREEENGRGNFPPRFSGLQFPNYSSELNVNALELDDSALYLCASSIEPGTLNTEAFFGQGTRLTVV.

The chain combines TRBV20-1 with TRBJ2-7; D unclear. V was pared by 6 bases and J by 1 base, with 16 bases between. The CDR3 sequence is 14 residues long. Per germline, CDR1 DFQATT and CDR2 SNEGSKA (reference sequence). The CDR3, as DNA: TGCAGTGCCCGAGGCGGTGTAATATCCTACGAGCAGTACTTC. Protein: CSARGGVISYEQYF.

This clonotype appeared a few times. The CDR3 nucleotides are TGTGCCTGGAGTGTACTTCGGTTCAATCAGCCCCAGCATTTT. It specifies CAWSVLRFNQPQHF. The rearrangement links TRBV30 to TRBJ1-5; D remains unclear. The V end lost 0 bases, the J end lost 3 bases, and 9 bases lay between the germline ends. From germline, CDR1 is GTSNPN and CDR2 SVGIG (reference sequence). This CDR3 comprises 14 residues.

The chain combines TRBV13 with TRBJ1-3; D might be TRBD1 (5 bases). Trimming cost V 3 bases and J 2 bases, with 11 bases left between them. The CDR3 contains 15 residues. Germline V gene data show CDR1 as PRHDT and CDR2 as FYEKMQ (reference sequence). CDR3 amino acids: CASSLGLKPGNTIYF. DNA of the CDR3: TGTGCCAGCAGCTTGGGACTTAAACCTGGAAACACCATATATTTT.

This clonotype showed up just a few times. The V and J genes are TRBV7-2 and TRBJ1-5, with 7 nucleotides matching TRBD1. Germline CDR1 is SGHTA and CDR2 is FQGNSA. CDR3 size: 15 residues. V lost 1 base and J lost 7; bases outside the gene matches: 7. The chain's CDR3 is CASSLVGQVGQPQHF. The DNA for the CDR3 is TGTGCCAGCAGCTTAGTAGGACAGGTAGGCCAGCCCCAGCATTTT.

The CDR3 is CASSLQGVTGELFF. In nucleotides, the CDR3 is TGTGCCAGCAGCTTACAGGGGGTCACCGGGGAGCTGTTTTTT. The rearrangement joins TRBV7-6 to TRBJ2-2; 7 bases fit TRBD1. From germline, CDR1 is SGHVS and CDR2 FNYEAQ. CDR3 size: 14 residues. Losses at the gene ends were 2 bases for V and 4 bases for J; bases not matched to a gene: 1.

This clonotype was observed many times. J is TRBJ1-6 and V is TRBV10-3; 7 bases line up with TRBD1. The V and J ends lost 5 bases and 4 bases, in that order; junction bases with no gene match: 5. CDR3 size: 15 residues. Per the germline V gene, CDR1 is ENHRY and CDR2 is SYGVKD. In DNA form, the CDR3 reads TGTGCCATCAGTCTGGGACAGCCTTATAATTCACCCCTCCACTTT. It specifies CAISLGQPYNSPLHF.

About this clonotype itself: A much larger clone sits a single nucleotide away, making a read error possible. This chain joins TRBV7-2 and TRBJ2-3, with TRBD2 matching over 8 bases. Germline V lookup: CDR1 SGHTA, CDR2 FQGNSA. The CDR3 sequence is 16 residues long. Germline trimming cut 4 bases from V and 5 bases from J; bases unmatched to any gene: 11. Here the CDR3 reads CASSSRRGGLRDTQYF. CDR3 nucleotides: TGTGCCAGCAGCTCCCGCCGGGGGGGCCTAAGAGATACGCAGTATTTT.

The sample holds many counts of this clonotype. The chain recombines TRBV12-3 or TRBV12-4 with TRBJ1-1; possible D gene TRBD1, 6 bases. The CDR3 covers 13 residues. The ends were cut back, 5 bases at V and 3 bases at J, with 10 bases in the middle. The CDR3 loop is CASSEQGYTEAFF. The CDR3, as DNA: TGTGCCAGCAGTGAACAGGGTTACACTGAAGCTTTCTTT.

Ten or more counts support this clonotype. This chain joins TRBV20-1 and TRBJ2-7; TRBD1 is a possible D gene (6 bases). Germline V gene lookup returns CDR1 DFQATT and CDR2 SNEGSKA (reference sequence). There are 11 residues in the CDR3. Trimming took 6 bases from V and 4 from J, leaving 10 bases between them. CDR3: CSAAGQYEQYF. DNA for the CDR3: TGCAGTGCCGCCGGACAGTACGAGCAGTACTTC.

This clonotype was counted ten times or more. The chain has TRBV6-6 and TRBJ1-1; D unresolved. The CDR3 spans 15 residues. The germline CDR1 and CDR2 sequences are MNHNY and SVGAGI (reference sequence). V lost 0 bases and J 0 bases, leaving 8 bases between the germline ends. The CDR3 DNA is TGTGCCAGCAGTTACTCGTACAGATTGAACACTGAAGCTTTCTTT. This gives the protein CASSYSYRLNTEAFF.

This clonotype showed up many times. V usage is TRBV6-8 and J usage is TRBJ2-3, with 8 bases matching TRBD1. Trimming removed 4 bases from V and 0 bases from J; junction bases left unmatched: 18. Germline V gives CDR1 MNHGY, CDR2 SAAAGT. There are 20 residues in the CDR3. The CDR3 loop is CASSCPPKDRDISSTDTQYF. CDR3 DNA: TGTGCCAGCAGTTGTCCCCCGAAGGACAGGGACATCTCTAGCACAGATACGCAGTATTTT.

As for this clonotype: This may come from a read error, since a much larger clone is one base off. This rearrangement joins TRBV18 to TRBJ2-3; D unclear. CDR1 is KGHSH and CDR2 is LQKENI in the germline V gene. CDR3 length: 13 amino acids. With 7 bases removed from V and 2 bases from J, the gap between germline ends came to 10 bases. The CDR3 spells CASFISFTDTQYF. CDR3 in DNA: TGTGCCAGCTTCATCAGTTTCACAGATACGCAGTATTTT.

Ten or more counts support this clonotype. This rearrangement joins TRBV12-3 or TRBV12-4 to TRBJ2-1, with no clear D. V lost 2 bases to trimming and J lost 6 bases, with 5 bases between them. The CDR3 totals 12 residues. CDR3 amino acids: CASSLNGNEQFF. CDR3 DNA sequence: TGTGCCAGCAGTTTAAACGGCAATGAGCAGTTCTTC.

This clonotype was recorded many times. V gene TRBV20-1 combines with J gene TRBJ2-7; 7 bases are shared with TRBD2. With 0 bases clipped from V and 0 bases from J, the junction kept 11 bases outside the gene matches. The CDR3 sequence is 17 residues long. Per germline, CDR1 DFQATT and CDR2 SNEGSKA (reference sequence). The CDR3 DNA reads as TGCAGTGCTAGAGATCCCAGCGGGGAAGGAGGCTCCTACGAGCAGTACTTC. Its protein product is CSARDPSGEGGSYEQYF.

This clonotype appeared a single time. One junction end disagrees with the germline gene, perhaps due to a read error. The chain joins TRBV7-6 to TRBJ2-1; 10 nucleotides line up with TRBD2. Germline CDR1 SGHVS, CDR2 FNYEAQ. The CDR3 extends over 15 amino acids. CDR3: CASSSNQVAGGEQSF. The CDR3 coding sequence is TGTGCCAGCAGTTCAAATCAAGTAGCGGGAGGTGAGCAGTCCTTC.

This clonotype was detected many times. The chain carries TRBV28 and TRBJ2-5; TRBD1 agrees at 9 bases. This CDR3 has 15 residues. The ends lost 6 bases at V and 2 bases at J; junction bases unmatched: 7. Looked up from germline, CDR1 is MDHEN and CDR2 is SYDVKM. As DNA, the CDR3 is TGTGCCAGCAGAACAGGGGGCGCGAATCAAGAGACCCAGTACTTC. Translating it yields CASRTGGANQETQYF.

Remarks on this clonotype: The junction departs from the called germline gene at one end, perhaps through a read error. V and J are TRBV19 and TRBJ1-5; TRBD1 agrees at 8 bases. Germline CDR1 reads LNHDA; CDR2 reads SQIVND (reference sequence). The CDR3 extends over 16 amino acids. The CDR3 nucleotides are TGTGCCAGTAGGCCAAGCGGGACAGGATATAATCAGCCCCATCATTTT. Translation: CASRPSGTGYNQPHHF.

This clonotype was seen at least ten times. The chain uses TRBV12-3 or TRBV12-4 and TRBJ2-3; TRBD2 is a possible D gene (5 bases). The length of the CDR3 is 17 residues. Between the trimmed V and J ends, which lost 3 bases and 5 bases, there was a span of 21 bases. The CDR3: CASSFPVVASVIDTQYF. The CDR3 bases are TGTGCCAGCAGTTTCCCCGTAGTAGCGAGTGTTATAGATACGCAGTATTTT.

This clonotype was found many times. V and J are TRBV2 and TRBJ1-2, with TRBD1 as a possible D gene (5 bases). The germline V gene encodes CDR1 SNHLY and CDR2 FYNNEI. Trimming took 0 bases from V and 3 from J, leaving 11 bases between them. This CDR3 is 15 amino acids long. CDR3 loop: CASSEAGWGDYGYTF. CDR3 sequence (DNA): TGTGCCAGCAGTGAAGCGGGGTGGGGCGACTATGGCTACACCTTC.

This clonotype showed up just a few times. The V and J genes are TRBV4-3 and TRBJ1-1, with D possibly TRBD1 on 5 matching bases. The CDR3 has 14 residues. Germline CDR1 reads LGHNA; CDR2 reads YSLEER. V was trimmed by 1 base and J by 1 base, leaving 7 bases between them. CDR3 nucleotides: TGCGCCAGCAGCCAAGGGGGGTGGAACACTGAAGCTTTCTTT. Amino acids: CASSQGGWNTEAFF.

The chain links TRBV20-1 to TRBJ2-7, with 8 positions matching TRBD2. The J segment lost 5 bases and the V segment lost 3 bases, leaving 12 bases of the junction unmatched. Germline loops: CDR1 DFQATT, CDR2 SNEGSKA (reference sequence). CDR3 length: 15 amino acids. The CDR3 sequence: CSARASTGLGHEQYF. In DNA, the CDR3 is TGCAGTGCTAGGGCTTCGACGGGACTAGGCCACGAGCAGTACTTC.